The present T cell receptor (beta chain) was sequenced within a study of blood T cell repertoires in COVID-19. Study context: PBMCs, B-cell-depleted T cells, or T cells were the source of the cDNA or gDNA that made up the material.

In the authors' workflow: For nucleated cells, counts were estimated from reference gene primer amplification. Libraries were prepared by immunoSEQ multiplex PCR; TCRdb keeps only in-frame clonotypes and omits some of them. That table furnishes V, J and clone size, whereas the DNA furnished D and trimming. The data show 55,000 to 85,000 clones, around 80% seen once. The length of the CDR3 is 13 residues. The germline V gene encodes CDR1 SGHTA and CDR2 FQGNSA. Trimming stripped 0 bases from V and 9 bases from J, with 9 bases between. This chain links TRBV7-2 with TRBJ2-1; possibly TRBD1 for D (5 bases). Sequences were obtained from peripheral blood. The sequence was obtained from a man aged 55 to 69 with active or convalescent COVID-19. The CDR3 spells CASSLAIGAEQFF. For the CDR3, the DNA is TGTGCCAGCAGCTTAGCTATTGGGGCTGAGCAGTTCTTC.